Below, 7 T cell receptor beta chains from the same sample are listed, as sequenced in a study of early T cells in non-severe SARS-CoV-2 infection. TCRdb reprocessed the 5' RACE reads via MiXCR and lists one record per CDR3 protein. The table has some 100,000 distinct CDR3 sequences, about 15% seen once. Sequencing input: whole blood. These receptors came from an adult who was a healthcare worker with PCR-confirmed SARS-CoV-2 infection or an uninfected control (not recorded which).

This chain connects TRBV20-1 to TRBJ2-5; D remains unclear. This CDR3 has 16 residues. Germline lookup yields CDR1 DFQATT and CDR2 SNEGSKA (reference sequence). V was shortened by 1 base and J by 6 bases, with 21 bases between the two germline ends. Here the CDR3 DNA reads TGCAGTGCTAGAGCTCTCGACATTCACCCAACCCAGACCCAGTACTTC. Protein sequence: CSARALDIHPTQTQYF.

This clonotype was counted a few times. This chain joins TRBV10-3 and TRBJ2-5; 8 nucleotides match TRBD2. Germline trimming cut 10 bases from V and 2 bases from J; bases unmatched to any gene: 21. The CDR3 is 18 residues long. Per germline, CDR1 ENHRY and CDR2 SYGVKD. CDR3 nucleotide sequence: TGTGCCACGACGAGACAGGCGTATAGCGGGGACAAACAAGAGACCCAGTACTTC. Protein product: CATTRQAYSGDKQETQYF.

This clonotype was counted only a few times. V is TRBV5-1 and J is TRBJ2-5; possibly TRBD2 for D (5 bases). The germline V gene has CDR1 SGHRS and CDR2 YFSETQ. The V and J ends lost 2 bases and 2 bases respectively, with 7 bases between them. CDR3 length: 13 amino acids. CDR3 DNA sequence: TGCGCCAGCAGCTTCGGGATTCAAGAGACCCAGTACTTC. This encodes CASSFGIQETQYF.

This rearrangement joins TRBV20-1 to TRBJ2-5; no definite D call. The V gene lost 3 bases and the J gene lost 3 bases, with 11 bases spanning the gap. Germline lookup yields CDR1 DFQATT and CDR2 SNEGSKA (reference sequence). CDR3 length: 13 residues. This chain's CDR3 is CSASDVREETQYF. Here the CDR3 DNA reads TGCAGTGCTAGTGATGTAAGGGAAGAGACCCAGTACTTC.

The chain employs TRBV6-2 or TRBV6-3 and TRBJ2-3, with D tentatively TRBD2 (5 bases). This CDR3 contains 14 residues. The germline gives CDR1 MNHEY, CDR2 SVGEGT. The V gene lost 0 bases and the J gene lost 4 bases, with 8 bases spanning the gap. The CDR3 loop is CASSYSTGADTQYF. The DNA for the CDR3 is TGTGCCAGCAGTTACTCGACCGGGGCAGATACGCAGTATTTT.

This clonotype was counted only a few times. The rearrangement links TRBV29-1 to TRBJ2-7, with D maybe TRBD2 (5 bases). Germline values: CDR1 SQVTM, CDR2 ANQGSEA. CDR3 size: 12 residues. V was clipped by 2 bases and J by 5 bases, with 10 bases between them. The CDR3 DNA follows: TGCAGCGTTGAACTACGGGGAGACGAGCAGTACGTC. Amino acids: CSVELRGDEQYV.

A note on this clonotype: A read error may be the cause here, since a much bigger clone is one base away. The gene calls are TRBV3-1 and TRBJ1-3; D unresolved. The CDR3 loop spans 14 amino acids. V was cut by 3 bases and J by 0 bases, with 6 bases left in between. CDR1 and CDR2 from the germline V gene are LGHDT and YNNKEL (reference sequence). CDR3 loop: CASSHRSSGNTIYF. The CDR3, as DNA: TGTGCCAGCAGCCATAGGTCCTCTGGAAACACCATATATTTT.